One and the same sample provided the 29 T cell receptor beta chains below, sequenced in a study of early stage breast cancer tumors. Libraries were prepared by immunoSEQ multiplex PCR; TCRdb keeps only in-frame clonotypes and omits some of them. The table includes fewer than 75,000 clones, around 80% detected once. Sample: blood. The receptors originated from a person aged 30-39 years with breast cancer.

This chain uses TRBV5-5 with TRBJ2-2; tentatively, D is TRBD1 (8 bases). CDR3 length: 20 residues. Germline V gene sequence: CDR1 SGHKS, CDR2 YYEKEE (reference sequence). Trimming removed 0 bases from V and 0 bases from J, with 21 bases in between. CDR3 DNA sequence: TGTGCCAGCAGCTTGGCAGCTGGACAGGGACTATCACCGAACACCGGGGAGCTGTTTTTT. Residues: CASSLAAGQGLSPNTGELFF.

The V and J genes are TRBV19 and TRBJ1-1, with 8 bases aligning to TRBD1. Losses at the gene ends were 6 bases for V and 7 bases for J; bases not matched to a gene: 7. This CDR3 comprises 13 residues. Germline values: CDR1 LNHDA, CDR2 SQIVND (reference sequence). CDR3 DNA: TGTGCCAGTAGAAAGGACAGGGAGGTTGAAGCTTTCTTT. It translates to CASRKDREVEAFF.

For the CDR3, the DNA is TGCGCCAGCAGCTTGGGTTACAGGGAAGGGATTCACTATGGCTACACCTTC. This gives the protein CASSLGYREGIHYGYTF. The V and J genes are TRBV5-1 and TRBJ1-2; weak D call: TRBD1 (6 bases). The germline V and J ends were trimmed by 0 bases and 3 bases, with 18 bases remaining between them. The CDR3 extends over 17 amino acids. CDR1 SGHRS and CDR2 YFSETQ come from the germline V gene. Full variable domain (missing parts from reference TRBV5-1 and TRBJ1-2): KAGVTQTPRYLIKTRGQQVTLSCSPISGHRSVSWYQQTPGQGLQFLFEYFSETQRNKGNFPGRFSGRQFSNSRSEMNVSTLELGDSALYLCASSLGYREGIHYGYTFGSGTRLTVV.

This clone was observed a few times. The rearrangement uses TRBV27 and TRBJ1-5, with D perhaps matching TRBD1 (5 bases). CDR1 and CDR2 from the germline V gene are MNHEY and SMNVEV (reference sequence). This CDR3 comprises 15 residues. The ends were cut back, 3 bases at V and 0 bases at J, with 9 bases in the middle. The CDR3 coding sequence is TGTGCCAGCAGTTTTCAAGGGGTTAGCAATCAGCCCCAGCATTTT. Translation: CASSFQGVSNQPQHF.

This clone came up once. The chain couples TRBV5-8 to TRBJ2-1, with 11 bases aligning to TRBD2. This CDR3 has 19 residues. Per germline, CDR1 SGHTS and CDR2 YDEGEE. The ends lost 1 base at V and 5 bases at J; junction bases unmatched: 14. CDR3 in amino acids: CASSLWGGSGRAAHNEQFF. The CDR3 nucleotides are TGTGCCAGCAGCTTGTGGGGGGGTAGCGGGAGGGCGGCCCACAATGAGCAGTTCTTC.

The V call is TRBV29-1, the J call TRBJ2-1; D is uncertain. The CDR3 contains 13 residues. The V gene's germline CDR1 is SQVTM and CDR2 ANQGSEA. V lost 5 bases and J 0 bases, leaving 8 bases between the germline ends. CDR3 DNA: TGCAGCGTTTCTTTTAGCTCCTACAATGAGCAGTTCTTC. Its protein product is CSVSFSSYNEQFF.

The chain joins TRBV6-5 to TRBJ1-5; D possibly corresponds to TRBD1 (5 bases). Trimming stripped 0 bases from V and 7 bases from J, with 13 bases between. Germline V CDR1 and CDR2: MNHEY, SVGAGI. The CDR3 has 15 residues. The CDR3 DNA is TGTGCCAGCAGTTACTCGTTCGGGGGGGGACAGCCCCAGCATTTT. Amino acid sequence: CASSYSFGGGQPQHF.

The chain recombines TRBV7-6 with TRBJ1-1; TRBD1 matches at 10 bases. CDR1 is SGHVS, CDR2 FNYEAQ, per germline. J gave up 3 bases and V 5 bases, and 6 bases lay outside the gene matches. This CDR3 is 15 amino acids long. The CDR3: CASSSRDRGYTEAFF. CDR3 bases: TGTGCCAGCAGCAGTCGGGACAGGGGATACACTGAAGCTTTCTTT.

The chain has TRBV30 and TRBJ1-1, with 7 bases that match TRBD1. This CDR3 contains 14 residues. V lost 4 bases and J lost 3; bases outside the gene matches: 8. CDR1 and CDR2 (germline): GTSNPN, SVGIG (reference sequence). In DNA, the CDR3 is TGTGCCTGGACCTCCAGGGGGTGGGACACTGAAGCTTTCTTT. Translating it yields CAWTSRGWDTEAFF.

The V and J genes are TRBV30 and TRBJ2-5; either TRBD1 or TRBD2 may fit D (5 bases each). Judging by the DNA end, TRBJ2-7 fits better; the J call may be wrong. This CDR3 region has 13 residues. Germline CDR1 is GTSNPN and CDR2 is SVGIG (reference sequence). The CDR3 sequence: CAWSPGTPYEQYF. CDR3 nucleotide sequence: TGTGCCTGGAGTCCAGGGACCCCCTACGAGCAGTACTTC.

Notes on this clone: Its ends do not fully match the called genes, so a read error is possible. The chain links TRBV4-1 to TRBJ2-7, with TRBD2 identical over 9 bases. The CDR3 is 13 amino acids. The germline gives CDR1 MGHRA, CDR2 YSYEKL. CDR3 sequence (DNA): TGCGCCAGCAGCCAAGATTTTAGCGGGAGTATGAACTTC. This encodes CASSQDFSGSMNF.

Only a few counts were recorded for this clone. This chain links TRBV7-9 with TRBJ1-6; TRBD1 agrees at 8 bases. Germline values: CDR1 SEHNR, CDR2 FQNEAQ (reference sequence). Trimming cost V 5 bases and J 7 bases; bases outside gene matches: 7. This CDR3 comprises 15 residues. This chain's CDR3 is CASSPGQAANSPLHF. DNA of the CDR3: TGTGCCAGCAGCCCGGGACAGGCCGCGAATTCACCCCTCCACTTT.

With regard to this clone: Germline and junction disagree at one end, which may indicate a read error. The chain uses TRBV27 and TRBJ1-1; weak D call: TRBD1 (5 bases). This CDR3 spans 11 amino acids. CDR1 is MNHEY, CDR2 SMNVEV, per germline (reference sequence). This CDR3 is CASKLRGEWIF. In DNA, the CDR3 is TGTGCCAGCAAACTACGGGGGGAGTGGATCTTT.

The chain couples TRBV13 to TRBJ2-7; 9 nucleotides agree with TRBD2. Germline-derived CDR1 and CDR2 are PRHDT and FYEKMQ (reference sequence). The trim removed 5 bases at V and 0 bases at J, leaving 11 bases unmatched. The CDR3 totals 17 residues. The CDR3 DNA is TGTGCCAGCAGCCTCGGGGGGGCGGGAGGGACCTCCTACGAGCAGTACTTC. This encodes CASSLGGAGGTSYEQYF. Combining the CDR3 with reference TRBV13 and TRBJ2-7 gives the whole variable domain AAGVIQSPRHLIKEKRETATLKCYPIPRHDTVYWYQQGPGQDPQFLISFYEKMQSDKGSIPDRFSAQQFSDYHSELNMSSLELGDSALYFCASSLGGAGGTSYEQYFGPGTRLTVT.

CDR3 DNA: TGTGCCAGCAGCCGAGTTGCTACAGGGTACGAGACCCAGTACTTC. Translating gives CASSRVATGYETQYF. The rearrangement joins TRBV7-2 to TRBJ2-5; maybe TRBD1 (6 bases). The CDR3 runs 15 residues. Between the trimmed V and J ends, which lost 5 bases and 5 bases, there was a span of 18 bases. Germline loops: CDR1 SGHTA, CDR2 FQGNSA.

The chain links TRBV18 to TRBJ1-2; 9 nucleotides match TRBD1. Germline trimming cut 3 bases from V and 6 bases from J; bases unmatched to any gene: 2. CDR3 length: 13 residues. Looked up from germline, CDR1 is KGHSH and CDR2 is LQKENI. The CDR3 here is CASSPDRGNGYTF. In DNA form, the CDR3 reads TGTGCCAGCTCACCGGACAGGGGTAATGGCTACACCTTC.

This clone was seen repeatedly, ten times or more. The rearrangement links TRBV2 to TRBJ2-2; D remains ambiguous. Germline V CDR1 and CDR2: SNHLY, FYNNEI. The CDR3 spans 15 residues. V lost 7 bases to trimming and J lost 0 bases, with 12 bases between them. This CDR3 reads CASIPGPANTGELFF. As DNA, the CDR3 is TGTGCCAGCATCCCTGGACCTGCGAACACCGGGGAGCTGTTTTTT.

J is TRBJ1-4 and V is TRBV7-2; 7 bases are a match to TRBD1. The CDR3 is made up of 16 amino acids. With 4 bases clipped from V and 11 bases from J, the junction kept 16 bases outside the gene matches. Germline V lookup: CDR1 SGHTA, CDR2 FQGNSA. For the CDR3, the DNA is TGTGCCAGCAGCTCCCCGGCGGAGAGGGGGCTGGGGAAACTGTTTTTT. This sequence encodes CASSSPAERGLGKLFF.

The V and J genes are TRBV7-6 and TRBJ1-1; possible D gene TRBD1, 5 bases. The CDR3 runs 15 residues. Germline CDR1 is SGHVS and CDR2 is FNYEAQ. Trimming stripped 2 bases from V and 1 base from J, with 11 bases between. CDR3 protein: CASSLLGRTNTEAFF. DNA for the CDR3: TGTGCCAGCAGCTTACTGGGACGGACGAACACTGAAGCTTTCTTT.

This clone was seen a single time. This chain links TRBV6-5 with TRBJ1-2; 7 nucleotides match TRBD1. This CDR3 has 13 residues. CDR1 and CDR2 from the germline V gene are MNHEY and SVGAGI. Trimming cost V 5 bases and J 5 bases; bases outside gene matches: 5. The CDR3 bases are TGTGCCAGCAGTCCCCGACAGGGATATGGCTACACCTTC. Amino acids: CASSPRQGYGYTF.

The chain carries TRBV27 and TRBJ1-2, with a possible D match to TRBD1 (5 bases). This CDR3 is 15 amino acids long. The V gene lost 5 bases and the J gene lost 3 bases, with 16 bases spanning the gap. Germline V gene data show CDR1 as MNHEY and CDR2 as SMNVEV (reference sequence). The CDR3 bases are TGTGCCAGCAGTCCCATCTTAGGGGCTGACTATGGCTACACCTTC. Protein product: CASSPILGADYGYTF.

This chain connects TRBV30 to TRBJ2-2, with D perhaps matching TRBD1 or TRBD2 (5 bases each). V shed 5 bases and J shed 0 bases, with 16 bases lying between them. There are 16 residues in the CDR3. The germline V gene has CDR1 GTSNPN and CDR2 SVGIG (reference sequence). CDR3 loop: CAWSSGPPSNTGELFF. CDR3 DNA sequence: TGTGCCTGGTCCTCGGGACCACCTTCGAACACCGGGGAGCTGTTTTTT.

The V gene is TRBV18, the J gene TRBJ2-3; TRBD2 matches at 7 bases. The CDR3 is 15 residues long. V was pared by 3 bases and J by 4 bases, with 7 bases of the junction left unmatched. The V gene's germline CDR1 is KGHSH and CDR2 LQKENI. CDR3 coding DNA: TGTGCCAGCTCACCGTGGCGGGAGAAGTCAGATACGCAGTATTTT. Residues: CASSPWREKSDTQYF.

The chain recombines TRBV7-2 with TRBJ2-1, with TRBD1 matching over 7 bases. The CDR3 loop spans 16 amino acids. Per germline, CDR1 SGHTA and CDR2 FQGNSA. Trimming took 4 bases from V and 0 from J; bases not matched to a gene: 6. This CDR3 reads CASSSTGTASYNEQFF. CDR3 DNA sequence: TGTGCCAGCAGCTCTACCGGGACAGCCTCCTACAATGAGCAGTTCTTC.

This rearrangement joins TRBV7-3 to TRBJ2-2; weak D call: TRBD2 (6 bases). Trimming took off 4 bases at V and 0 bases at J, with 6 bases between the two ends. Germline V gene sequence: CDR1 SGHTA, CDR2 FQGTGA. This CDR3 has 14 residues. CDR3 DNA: TGTGCCAGCAGCTCGGGGGCGAACACCGGGGAGCTGTTTTTT. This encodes CASSSGANTGELFF.

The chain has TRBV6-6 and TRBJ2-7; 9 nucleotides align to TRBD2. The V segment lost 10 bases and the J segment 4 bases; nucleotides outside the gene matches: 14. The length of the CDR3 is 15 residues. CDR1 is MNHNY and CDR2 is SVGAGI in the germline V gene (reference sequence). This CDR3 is CATRGGRGDGYEQYF. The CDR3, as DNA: TGTGCCACCCGAGGCGGGAGGGGAGATGGATACGAGCAGTACTTC.

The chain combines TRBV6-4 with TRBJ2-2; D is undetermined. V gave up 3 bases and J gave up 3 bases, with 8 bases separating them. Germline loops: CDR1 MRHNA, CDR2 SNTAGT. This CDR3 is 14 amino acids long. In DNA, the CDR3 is TGTGCCAGCAGTGAAGAGGATTACACCGGGGAGCTGTTTTTT. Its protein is CASSEEDYTGELFF.

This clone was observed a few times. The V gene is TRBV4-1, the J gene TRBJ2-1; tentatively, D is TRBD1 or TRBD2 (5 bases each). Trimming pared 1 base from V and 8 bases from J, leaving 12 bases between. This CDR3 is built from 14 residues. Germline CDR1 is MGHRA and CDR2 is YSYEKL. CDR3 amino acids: CASSQGVQGHEQFF. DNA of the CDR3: TGCGCCAGCAGCCAAGGGGTCCAGGGACATGAGCAGTTCTTC.

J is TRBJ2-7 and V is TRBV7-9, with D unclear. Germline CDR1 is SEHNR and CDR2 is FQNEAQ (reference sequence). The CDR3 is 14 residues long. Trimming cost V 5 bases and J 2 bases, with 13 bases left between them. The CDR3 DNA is TGTGCCAGCAGCACCGGAAATACCCCCTACGAGCAGTACTTC. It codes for CASSTGNTPYEQYF.